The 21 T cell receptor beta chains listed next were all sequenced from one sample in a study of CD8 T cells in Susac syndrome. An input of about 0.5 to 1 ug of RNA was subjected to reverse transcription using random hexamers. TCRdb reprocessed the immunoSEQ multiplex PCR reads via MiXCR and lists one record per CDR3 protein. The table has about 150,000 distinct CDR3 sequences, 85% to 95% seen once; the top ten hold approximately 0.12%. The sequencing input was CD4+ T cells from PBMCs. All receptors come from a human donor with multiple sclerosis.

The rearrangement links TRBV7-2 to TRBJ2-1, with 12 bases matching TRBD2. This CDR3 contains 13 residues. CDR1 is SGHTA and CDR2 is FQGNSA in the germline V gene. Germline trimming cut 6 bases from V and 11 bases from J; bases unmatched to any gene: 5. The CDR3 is CASRKTSGSQQFF. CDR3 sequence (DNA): TGTGCCAGCAGGAAGACTAGCGGGAGTCAGCAGTTCTTC.

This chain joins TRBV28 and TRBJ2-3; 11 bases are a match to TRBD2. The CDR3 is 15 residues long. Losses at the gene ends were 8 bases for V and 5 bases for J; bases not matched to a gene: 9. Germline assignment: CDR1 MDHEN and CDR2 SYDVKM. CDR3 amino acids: CASESLAGGLDTQYF. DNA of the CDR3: TGTGCCAGCGAGAGTCTAGCGGGGGGTTTAGATACGCAGTATTTT.

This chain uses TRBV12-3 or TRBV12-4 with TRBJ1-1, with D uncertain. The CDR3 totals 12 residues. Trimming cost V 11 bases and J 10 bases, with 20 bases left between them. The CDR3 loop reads CAVSSRGAGAFF. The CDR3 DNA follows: TGTGCCGTTTCCTCAAGAGGAGCTGGAGCTTTCTTT.

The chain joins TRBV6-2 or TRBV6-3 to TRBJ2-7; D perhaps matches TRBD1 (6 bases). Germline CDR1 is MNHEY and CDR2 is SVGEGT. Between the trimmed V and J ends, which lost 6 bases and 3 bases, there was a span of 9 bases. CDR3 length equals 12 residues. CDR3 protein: CASRPGHYEQYF. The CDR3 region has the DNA TGTGCCAGCAGGCCGGGACACTACGAGCAGTACTTC.

The DNA of the CDR3 is TGTGCCAGCAGCCTGCTAACGGGGGGACGTTACAATGAGCAGTTCTTC. Encoded protein: CASSLLTGGRYNEQFF. The chain combines TRBV3-1 with TRBJ2-1, with 7 bases aligning to TRBD2. CDR3 length: 16 amino acids. V was clipped by 4 bases and J by 4 bases; unmatched bases: 10. Looked up from germline, CDR1 is LGHDT and CDR2 is YNNKEL (reference sequence).

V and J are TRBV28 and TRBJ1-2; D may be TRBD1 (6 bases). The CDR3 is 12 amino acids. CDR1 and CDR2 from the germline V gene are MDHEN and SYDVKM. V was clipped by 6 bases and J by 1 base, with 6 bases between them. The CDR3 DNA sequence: TGTGCCAGCAGGGACAGTAACTATGGCTACACCTTC. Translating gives CASRDSNYGYTF.

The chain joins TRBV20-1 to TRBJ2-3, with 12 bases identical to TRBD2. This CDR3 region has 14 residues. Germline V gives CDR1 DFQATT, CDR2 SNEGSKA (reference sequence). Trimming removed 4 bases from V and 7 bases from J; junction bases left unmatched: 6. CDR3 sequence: CSAKRLAGEHTQYF. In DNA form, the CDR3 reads TGCAGTGCTAAACGACTAGCGGGGGAACATACGCAGTATTTT.

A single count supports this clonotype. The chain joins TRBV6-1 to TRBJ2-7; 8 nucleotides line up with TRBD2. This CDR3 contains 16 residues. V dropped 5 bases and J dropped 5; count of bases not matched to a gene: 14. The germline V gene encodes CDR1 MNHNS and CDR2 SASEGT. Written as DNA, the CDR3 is TGTGCCAGCAGTCGATTCATCGGGGGGGTGTCCCACGAGCAGTACTTC. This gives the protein CASSRFIGGVSHEQYF.

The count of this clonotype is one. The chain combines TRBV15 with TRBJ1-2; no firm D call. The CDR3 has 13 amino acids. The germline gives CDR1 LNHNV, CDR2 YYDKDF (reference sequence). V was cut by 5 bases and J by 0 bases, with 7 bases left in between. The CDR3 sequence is CATSVNANYGYTF. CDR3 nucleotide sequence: TGTGCCACCAGCGTGAATGCTAACTATGGCTACACCTTC.

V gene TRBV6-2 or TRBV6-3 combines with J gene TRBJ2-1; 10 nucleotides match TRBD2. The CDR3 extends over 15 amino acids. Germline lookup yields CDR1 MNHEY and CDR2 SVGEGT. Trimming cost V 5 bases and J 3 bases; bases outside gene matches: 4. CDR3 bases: TGTGCCAGCAGTAGCGGGGGGGCCGGCTACAATGAGCAGTTCTTC. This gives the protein CASSSGGAGYNEQFF.

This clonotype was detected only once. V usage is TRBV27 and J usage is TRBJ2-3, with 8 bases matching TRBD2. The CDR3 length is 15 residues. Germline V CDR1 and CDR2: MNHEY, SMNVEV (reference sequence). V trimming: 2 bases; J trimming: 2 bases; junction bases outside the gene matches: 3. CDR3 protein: CASSLSGSPTDTQYF. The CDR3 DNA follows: TGTGCCAGCAGTTTAAGCGGGAGCCCCACAGATACGCAGTATTTT.

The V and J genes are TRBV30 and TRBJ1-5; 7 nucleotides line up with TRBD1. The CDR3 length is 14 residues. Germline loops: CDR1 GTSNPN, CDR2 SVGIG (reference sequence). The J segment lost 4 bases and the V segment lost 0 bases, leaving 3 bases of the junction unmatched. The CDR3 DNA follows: TGTGCCTGGAGTGTACCAGGGGGGAATCAGCCCCAGCATTTT. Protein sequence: CAWSVPGGNQPQHF.

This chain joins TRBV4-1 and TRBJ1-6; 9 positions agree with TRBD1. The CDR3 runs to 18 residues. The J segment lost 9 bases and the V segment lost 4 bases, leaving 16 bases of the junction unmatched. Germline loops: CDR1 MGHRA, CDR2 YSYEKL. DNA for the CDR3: TGCGCCAGCAGCCTTCGAACTAAGGACGGACAGGGGAGTTCACCCCTCCACTTT. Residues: CASSLRTKDGQGSSPLHF.

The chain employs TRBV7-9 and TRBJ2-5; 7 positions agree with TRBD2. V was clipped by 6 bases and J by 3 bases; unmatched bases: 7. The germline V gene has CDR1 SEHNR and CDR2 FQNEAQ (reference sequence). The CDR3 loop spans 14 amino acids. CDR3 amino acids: CASSPGTKKETQYF. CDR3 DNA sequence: TGTGCCAGCAGTCCCGGGACTAAGAAAGAGACCCAGTACTTC.

The CDR3 reads CASRKVWGYADTQYF. CDR3 coding DNA: TGTGCCAGCAGGAAGGTTTGGGGTTACGCAGATACGCAGTATTTT. The chain links TRBV6-5 to TRBJ2-3; no definite D call. Germline assignment: CDR1 MNHEY and CDR2 SVGAGI. The CDR3 contains 15 residues. Trimming left V 6 bases short and J 4 bases short, with 17 bases between.

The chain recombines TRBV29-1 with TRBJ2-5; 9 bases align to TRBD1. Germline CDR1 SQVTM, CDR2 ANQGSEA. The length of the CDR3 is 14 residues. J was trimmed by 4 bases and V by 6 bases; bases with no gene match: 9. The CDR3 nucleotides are TGCAGCGTCGATGACAGGGGGGCCGGAGAGACCCAGTACTTC. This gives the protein CSVDDRGAGETQYF.

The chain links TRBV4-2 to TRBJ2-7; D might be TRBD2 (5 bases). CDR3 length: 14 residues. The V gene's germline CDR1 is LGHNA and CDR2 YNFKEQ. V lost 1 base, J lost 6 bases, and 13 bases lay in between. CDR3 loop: CASSQVPLAGEQYF. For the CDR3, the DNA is TGTGCCAGCAGCCAAGTCCCCCTAGCAGGCGAGCAGTACTTC.

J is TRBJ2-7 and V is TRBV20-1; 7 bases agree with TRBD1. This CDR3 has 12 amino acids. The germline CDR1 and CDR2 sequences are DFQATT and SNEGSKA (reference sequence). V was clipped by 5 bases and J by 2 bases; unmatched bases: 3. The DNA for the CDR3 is TGCAGTGCTTCGACAGGGCCCTACGAGCAGTACTTC. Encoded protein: CSASTGPYEQYF.

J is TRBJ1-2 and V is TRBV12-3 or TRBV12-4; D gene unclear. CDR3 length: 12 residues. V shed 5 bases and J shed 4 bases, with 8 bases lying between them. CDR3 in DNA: TGTGCCAGCAGTCCCTCCAGCTATGGCTACACCTTC. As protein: CASSPSSYGYTF.

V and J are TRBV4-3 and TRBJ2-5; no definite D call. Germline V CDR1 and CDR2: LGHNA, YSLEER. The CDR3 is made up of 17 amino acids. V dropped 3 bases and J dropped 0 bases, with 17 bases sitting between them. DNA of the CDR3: TGCGCCAGCAGCCAGCCACCCCCCCTTATGTACCAAGAGACCCAGTACTTC. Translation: CASSQPPPLMYQETQYF.

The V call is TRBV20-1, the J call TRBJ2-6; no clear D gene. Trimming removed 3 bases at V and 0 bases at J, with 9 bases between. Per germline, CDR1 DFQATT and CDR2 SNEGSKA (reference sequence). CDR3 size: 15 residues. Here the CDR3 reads CSASEVLSGANVLTF. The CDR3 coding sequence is TGCAGTGCTAGTGAGGTGCTCTCTGGGGCCAACGTCCTGACTTTC.